The present entry profiles one T cell receptor (beta chain) with its context. Trimming cost V 6 bases and J 6 bases; bases outside gene matches: 10. Germline V gives CDR1 SNHLY, CDR2 FYNNEI. This CDR3 comprises 15 residues. The sample is drawn from a study of blood T cell repertoires in COVID-19. Turning to the study itself: T cells, B-cell-depleted T cells, or PBMCs supplied cDNA or gDNA.

The Seattle patients joined while their infection was active and were tracked longitudinally afterward. The table came from immunoSEQ multiplex PCR; TCRdb's copy has only in-frame clones and leaves some out. Of roughly 22,000 clones detected, roughly four fifths appear once; the ten largest clones hold 2% to 2.5%. The genes are TRBV2 and TRBJ1-4; 7 bases are a match to TRBD1. The specimen was peripheral blood. The sequence was obtained from a woman aged 70-85 years with COVID-19, enrolled during active disease. CDR3 amino acids: CASRHPGQIDEKLFF. The CDR3 nucleotides are TGTGCCAGCAGGCATCCGGGACAGATAGATGAAAAACTGTTTTTT. The full variable domain, rest sourced from reference TRBV2 and TRBJ1-4, is EPEVTQTPSHQVTQMGQEVILRCVPISNHLYFYWYRQILGQKVEFLVSFYNNEISEKSEIFDDQFSVERPDGSNFTLKIRSTKLEDSAMYFCASRHPGQIDEKLFFGSGTQLSVL.